The clone carrying this TCR beta chain came up once. Antigen: not known. The record originates from a study of T cells in Graves' hyperthyroidism and ophthalmopathy. Points from the study as a whole: Blood held most thyroid clonotypes expanded above 0.001 frequency. Stable hyperthyroidism and ophthalmopathy were separated using 13 V-J signatures.

Amplified TCR beta CDR3 regions came from RNA transcripts. Using the HTBI primer set, a first-round RT-PCR was run on the TCR CDR3. TCRdb reprocessed the multiplex PCR reads with MiXCR, giving one entry per CDR3 protein. In the table there are just under 750,000 distinct CDR3 sequences, roughly a third of which are singletons. Lactation, pregnancy, other autoimmune disease or uncontrolled infection excluded patients. An approximately 9.4 ml volume of fresh peripheral blood provided the PBMCs. Germline lookup yields CDR1 SGDLS and CDR2 YYNGEE. Trimming removed 8 bases at V and 0 bases at J, with 18 bases between. The CDR3 is 16 residues long.

Source material: blood. The chain joins TRBV9 to TRBJ1-5; D gene unclear. The source is a woman between 40 and 50 years old with Graves' hyperthyroidism. This chain's CDR3 is CASGTSFSYSNQPQHF. CDR3 DNA: TGTGCCAGTGGCACCTCCTTTTCCTATAGCAATCAGCCCCAGCATTTT.